A single TCR beta chain is shown here with its context. Living in under 30 US areas, the participants were between roughly 18 and 89 years of age. Per the original data handling: Reference gene primers were amplified, and this amplification served to estimate nucleated cell counts. Using immunoSEQ multiplex PCR, the repertoire was profiled, and TCRdb retains in-frame clones only, with some absent. V and J calls and clone size are copied from that table; D and trimming were computed from the DNA. The sample carries roughly 430,000 clones, 88% recorded once. The data were taken from a study of blood T cell repertoires in COVID-19. What was sequenced was PBMCs or T cells enriched from blood (not recorded which). The receptor comes from a woman aged 18-29 years who had been exposed to COVID-19.

CDR3 DNA: TGTGCCAGCAGCTCTAACGGCGGGGGCTACACCTTC. It translates to CASSSNGGGYTF. The genes are TRBV11-3 and TRBJ1-2, with D hard to call. CDR1 is SGHNT, CDR2 YENEEA, per germline. CDR3 length: 12 residues. V gave up 4 bases and J gave up 8 bases, with 11 bases separating them.